These 18 T cell receptor beta chains came from one sample sequenced in a study of blood T cell repertoires in COVID-19. Some clones are missing from TCRdb's copy, which holds only in-frame ones; the method was immunoSEQ multiplex PCR. Here the sample spans around 450,000 clones, about 89% being singletons. The sample consisted of peripheral blood. The receptor set was obtained from a woman between 25 and 40 years old with acute or convalescent COVID-19.

The rearrangement joins TRBV18 to TRBJ2-1; D might be TRBD2 (6 bases). Germline V gives CDR1 KGHSH, CDR2 LQKENI. The CDR3 is 12 residues long. The ends were cut back, 11 bases at V and 3 bases at J, with 11 bases in the middle. CDR3: CAAGGDYNEQFF. CDR3 sequence (DNA): TGTGCCGCCGGAGGGGACTACAATGAGCAGTTCTTC.

This chain connects TRBV4-1 to TRBJ2-5; 8 nucleotides align to TRBD2. The CDR3 covers 16 residues. Germline V CDR1 and CDR2: MGHRA, YSYEKL. V gave up 0 bases and J gave up 4 bases; unmatched junction bases: 7. CDR3 nucleotides: TGCGCCAGCAGCCAAGAGGGACTAGTAACGGGAGAGACCCAGTACTTC. This translates into CASSQEGLVTGETQYF.

The rearrangement joins TRBV3-1 (or the pseudogene TRBV3-2) to TRBJ2-5; tentative D call: TRBD1 (5 bases). The ends were cut back, 4 bases at V and 3 bases at J, with 15 bases in the middle. The CDR3 runs to 15 residues. The germline CDR1 and CDR2 sequences are LGHDT and YNNKEL (reference sequence). CDR3 sequence (DNA): TGTGCCAGCAGCCCACAGACAGCGTGGAAAGAGACCCAGTACTTC. Encoded protein: CASSPQTAWKETQYF.

The chain carries TRBV3-1 (or the pseudogene TRBV3-2) and TRBJ1-6, with D perhaps TRBD1 (6 bases). Trimming took off 1 base at V and 7 bases at J, with 11 bases between the two ends. The CDR3 loop spans 15 amino acids. Germline lookup yields CDR1 LGHDT and CDR2 YNNKEL (reference sequence). CDR3 sequence reads: CASSQGGGRNSPLHF. Written as DNA, the CDR3 is TGTGCCAGCAGCCAAGGGGGGGGCCGGAATTCACCCCTCCACTTT.

The count of this clone is one. This chain joins TRBV6-6 and TRBJ2-5; 10 bases fit TRBD1. The CDR3 totals 16 residues. Germline lookup yields CDR1 MNHNY and CDR2 SVGAGI (reference sequence). V lost 4 bases, J lost 4 bases, and 9 bases stayed unmatched. CDR3 nucleotides: TGTGCCAGCAGTTTAACCCGACAGGGGGCTGTAGAGACCCAGTACTTC. It translates to CASSLTRQGAVETQYF.

This chain links TRBV2 with TRBJ1-2; no firm D call. V shed 3 bases and J shed 8 bases, with 19 bases lying between them. Per germline, CDR1 SNHLY and CDR2 FYNNEI. The CDR3 loop spans 15 amino acids. The CDR3 DNA follows: TGTGCCAGCAGTGATGGAGTTGGCATTTTCGGGGGCTACACCTTC. This gives the protein CASSDGVGIFGGYTF.

The V call is TRBV28, the J call TRBJ2-1; 8 bases are a match to TRBD2. The CDR3 is made up of 15 amino acids. Looked up from germline, CDR1 is MDHEN and CDR2 is SYDVKM. J lost 10 bases, V lost 5 bases, and 13 bases had no gene match. The CDR3 spells CASSGSGTSILEQFF. The DNA of the CDR3 is TGTGCCAGCAGTGGCTCCGGGACTAGTATTTTGGAGCAGTTCTTC.

The V call is TRBV3-1 (or the pseudogene TRBV3-2), the J call TRBJ2-5; 12 bases align to TRBD2. The CDR3 is 17 residues long. Germline assignment: CDR1 LGHDT and CDR2 YNNKEL (reference sequence). V trimming: 4 bases; J trimming: 5 bases; junction bases outside the gene matches: 11. CDR3 protein: CASSPTLAGGSRETQYF. The DNA of the CDR3 is TGTGCCAGCAGCCCGACGCTAGCGGGGGGGTCGCGCGAGACCCAGTACTTC.

The table lists this clone with a few counts. The gene calls are TRBV5-1 and TRBJ2-5; D perhaps matches TRBD1 (6 bases). The CDR3 length is 13 residues. With 0 bases removed from V and 5 bases from J, the gap between germline ends came to 8 bases. CDR1 and CDR2 from the germline V gene are SGHRS and YFSETQ. The CDR3 region is CASSLGQVETQYF. The CDR3 DNA reads TGCGCCAGCAGCTTGGGACAGGTGGAGACCCAGTACTTC.

V gene TRBV2 combines with J gene TRBJ1-4; D unresolved. Germline loops: CDR1 SNHLY, CDR2 FYNNEI. The CDR3 loop spans 15 amino acids. Between the trimmed V and J ends, which lost 1 base and 0 bases, there was a span of 6 bases. This chain's CDR3 is CASSEDRATNEKLFF. The CDR3, as DNA: TGTGCCAGCAGTGAAGACAGAGCAACTAATGAAAAACTGTTTTTT. The variable domain in full, completed from reference TRBV2 and TRBJ1-4, reads EPEVTQTPSHQVTQMGQEVILRCVPISNHLYFYWYRQILGQKVEFLVSFYNNEISEKSEIFDDQFSVERPDGSNFTLKIRSTKLEDSAMYFCASSEDRATNEKLFFGSGTQLSVL.

There are a few counts of this clone. The chain joins TRBV3-1 (or the pseudogene TRBV3-2) to TRBJ2-7; 7 positions agree with TRBD1. This CDR3 is 14 amino acids long. Germline V CDR1 and CDR2: LGHDT, YNNKEL (reference sequence). V shed 1 base, J shed 7 bases, and the junction held 7 bases outside the gene matches. CDR3 residues: CASSQGHRGREQYF. CDR3 DNA: TGTGCCAGCAGCCAAGGCCATAGGGGGCGAGAGCAGTACTTC.

This chain uses TRBV2 with TRBJ2-1; D may be TRBD1 (6 bases). Germline V lookup: CDR1 SNHLY, CDR2 FYNNEI. V was pared by 7 bases and J by 7 bases, with 14 bases between. CDR3 size: 13 residues. The CDR3, as DNA: TGTGCCAGCACGGACATCAGGGGTAATGAGCAGTTCTTC. It translates to CASTDIRGNEQFF.

In its sample, this clone was seen once. The chain recombines TRBV4-1 with TRBJ1-5; tentative D call: TRBD1 (5 bases). The V gene's germline CDR1 is MGHRA and CDR2 YSYEKL. The CDR3 runs 14 residues. V lost 3 bases to trimming and J lost 6 bases, with 12 bases between them. The CDR3 sequence: CASSHRTGVQPQHF. CDR3 nucleotide sequence: TGCGCCAGCAGCCACAGAACAGGTGTTCAGCCCCAGCATTTT.

The J gene is TRBJ1-6, the V gene TRBV5-4, with a weak D call TRBD1 (5 bases). The V and J ends lost 4 bases and 10 bases respectively, with 15 bases between them. CDR1 and CDR2 from the germline V gene are SGHNT and YYREEE (reference sequence). The CDR3 contains 14 residues. The chain's CDR3 is CASSIGEGNSPLHF. The CDR3 bases are TGTGCCAGCAGCATCGGGGAGGGGAACTCACCCCTCCACTTT.

The chain recombines TRBV6-1 with TRBJ2-2; D is unresolved. Germline V gives CDR1 MNHNS, CDR2 SASEGT. CDR3 length equals 12 residues. The germline V and J ends were trimmed by 1 base and 6 bases, with 3 bases remaining between them. The CDR3 nucleotides read TGTGCCAGCAGTGAAGGAGCCGGGGAGCTGTTTTTT. It encodes CASSEGAGELFF.

V usage is TRBV2 and J usage is TRBJ2-5, with 9 bases identical to TRBD2. Germline assignment: CDR1 SNHLY and CDR2 FYNNEI. After removal of 8 bases from V and 2 bases from J, the junction contained 9 bases not matched to a gene. The CDR3 is 15 amino acids. Written as DNA, the CDR3 is TGTGCCAGCTCCACCTCTAGCGGGGATCAAGAGACCCAGTACTTC. Residues: CASSTSSGDQETQYF.

The table lists this clone with a few counts. A single base separates this from a much larger clone, so it may be a read error. This same CDR3 is encoded by further DNA sequences in the sample. V is TRBV30 and J is TRBJ1-1; no definite D call. V lost 5 bases to trimming and J lost 0 bases, with 4 bases between them. The CDR3 has 11 residues. CDR1 is GTSNPN, CDR2 SVGIG, per germline (reference sequence). CDR3 in DNA: TGTGCCTGGGTAATGAACACTGAAGCTTTCTTT. It yields the protein CAWVMNTEAFF.

The V gene is TRBV15, the J gene TRBJ2-4, with TRBD2 identical over 9 bases. The CDR3 spans 17 residues. The junction had 15 bases not matched to a gene; V was cut back by 4 bases and J by 8 bases. Germline-derived CDR1 and CDR2 are LNHNV and YYDKDF (reference sequence). Here the CDR3 DNA reads TGTGCCACCAGCACTACGACTCGGCGCGGGGGGGAAGACATTCAGTACTTC. Protein sequence: CATSTTTRRGGEDIQYF.